The rows below give T cell receptor beta chains drawn from one sample of a study of cytomegalovirus exposure and HLA in healthy donors. The protocol was immunoSEQ multiplex PCR, while the TCRdb copy is restricted to in-frame clones and leaves out a portion. The table has more than 95,000 clones, 86% seen once. The sequenced sample consisted of PBMCs. The receptors shown here come from a man between 18 and 35 years old in good health and CMV-seronegative. Each CDR3 is given with its conserved first and last residue. The D gene is left open where the match is weak. Where a row states a size, it is once, few, many or the class of an expanded clone; other rows omit it.

TRBJ1-2	.	TRBV19	TRBD1	CASSDRGYGYTF	TGTGCCAGTAGCGACAGGGGCTACGGCTACACCTTC
TRBJ2-7	once	TRBV9	TRBD2	CASSPRTSPPEQYF	TGTGCCAGCAGCCCCCGGACTAGTCCGCCCGAGCAGTACTTC
TRBJ2-6	.	TRBV30	.	CAWRTASGANVLTF	TGTGCCTGGCGGACAGCCTCTGGGGCCAACGTCCTGACTTTC
TRBJ1-2	few	TRBV5-1	TRBD1	CASSLGTGGYGYTF	TGCGCCAGCAGCTTAGGGACAGGGGGCTATGGCTACACCTTC
TRBJ2-3	.	TRBV6-6	TRBD1	CASRKTGVHTDTQYF	TGTGCCAGCAGAAAAACAGGGGTTCACACAGATACGCAGTATTTT
TRBJ2-7	.	TRBV7-9	TRBD2	CASSILAGGGDEQYF	TGTGCCAGCAGCATCCTAGCGGGAGGAGGGGACGAGCAGTACTTC
TRBJ2-6	.	TRBV25-1	.	CASKSSGANVLTF	TGTGCCAGCAAGAGCTCTGGGGCCAACGTCCTGACTTTC
TRBJ2-6	once	TRBV29-1	.	CSGGDGSGANVLTF	TGCAGCGGGGGGGACGGCTCTGGGGCCAACGTCCTGACTTTC
TRBJ2-1	.	TRBV25-1	TRBD2	CASSESTSGVSYNEQFF	TGTGCCAGCAGTGAGTCGACTAGCGGGGTCTCCTACAATGAGCAGTTCTTC
TRBJ1-5	few	TRBV27	.	CASSQGNQPQHF	TGTGCCAGCAGCCAGGGCAATCAGCCCCAGCATTTT
TRBJ2-7	.	TRBV4-2	TRBD2	CASSQLAGVSSYEQYF	TGTGCCAGCAGCCAACTAGCGGGGGTGAGCTCCTACGAGCAGTACTTC
TRBJ2-3	.	TRBV5-4	TRBD2	CASSLGLAGPPDTQYF	TGTGCCAGCAGCTTGGGACTAGCGGGGCCGCCGGATACGCAGTATTTT
TRBJ1-2	.	TRBV14	.	CASSPSGGPSYGYTF	TGTGCCAGCAGCCCCAGCGGGGGGCCTTCCTATGGCTACACCTTC
TRBJ2-7	.	TRBV30	.	CASNEQYF	TGTGCCTCCAACGAGCAGTACTTC
TRBJ2-7	few	TRBV5-6	.	CASGGGRERDEQYF	TGTGCCAGCGGAGGGGGGCGGGAGCGAGACGAGCAGTACTTC
TRBJ2-5	.	TRBV2	TRBD1	CASRLGTGDQETQYF	TGTGCCAGCAGGCTTGGGACAGGGGACCAAGAGACCCAGTACTTC
TRBJ1-1	.	TRBV7-2	.	CASSLTTYEAFF	TGTGCCAGCAGCTTAACCACATATGAAGCTTTCTTT
TRBJ2-2	.	TRBV6-5	TRBD1	CASSPGTGNSGELFF	TGTGCCAGCAGCCCCGGGACAGGGAATAGCGGGGAGCTGTTTTTT
TRBJ2-7	.	TRBV30	.	CAWKGERAYEQYF	TGTGCCTGGAAGGGGGAGCGAGCCTACGAGCAGTACTTC
TRBJ2-7	.	TRBV27	TRBD2	CASSSSTSGRVAGDEQYF	TGTGCCAGCAGTTCCTCGACTAGCGGGAGGGTGGCGGGGGACGAGCAGTACTTC